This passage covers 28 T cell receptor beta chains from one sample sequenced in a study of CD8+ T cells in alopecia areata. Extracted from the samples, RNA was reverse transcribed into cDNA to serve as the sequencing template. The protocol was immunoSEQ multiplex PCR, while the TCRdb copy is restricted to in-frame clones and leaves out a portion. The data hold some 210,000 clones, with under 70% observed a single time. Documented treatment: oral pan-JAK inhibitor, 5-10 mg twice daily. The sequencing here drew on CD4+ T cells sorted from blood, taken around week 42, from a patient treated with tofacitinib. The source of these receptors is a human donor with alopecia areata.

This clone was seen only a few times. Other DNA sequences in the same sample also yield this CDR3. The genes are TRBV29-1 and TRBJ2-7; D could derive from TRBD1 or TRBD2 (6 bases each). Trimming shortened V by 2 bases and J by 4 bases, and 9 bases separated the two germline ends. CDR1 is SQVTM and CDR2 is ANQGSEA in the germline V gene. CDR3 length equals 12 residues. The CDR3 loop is CSVERGPYEQYF. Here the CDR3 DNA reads TGCAGCGTTGAACGGGGGCCTTACGAGCAGTACTTC.

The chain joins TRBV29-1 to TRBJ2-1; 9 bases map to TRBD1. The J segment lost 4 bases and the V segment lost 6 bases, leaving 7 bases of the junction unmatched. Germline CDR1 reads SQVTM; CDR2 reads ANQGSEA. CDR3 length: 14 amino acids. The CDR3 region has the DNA TGCAGCGTGAAGGACAGGGGAAGGTACAATGAGCAGTTCTTC. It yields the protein CSVKDRGRYNEQFF.

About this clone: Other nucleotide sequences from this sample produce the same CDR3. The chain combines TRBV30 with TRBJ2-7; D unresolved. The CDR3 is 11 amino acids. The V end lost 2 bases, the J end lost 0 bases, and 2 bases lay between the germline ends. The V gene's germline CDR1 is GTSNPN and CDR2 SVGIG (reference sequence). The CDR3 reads CAWSHSYEQYF. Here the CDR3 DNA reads TGTGCCTGGAGTCACTCCTACGAGCAGTACTTC.

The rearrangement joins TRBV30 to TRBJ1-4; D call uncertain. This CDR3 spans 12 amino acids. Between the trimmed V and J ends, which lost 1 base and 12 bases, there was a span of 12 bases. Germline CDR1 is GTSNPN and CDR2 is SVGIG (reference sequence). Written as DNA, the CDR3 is TGTGCCTGGAGTGAAAATCCGTGGGAACTGTTTTTT. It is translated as CAWSENPWELFF.

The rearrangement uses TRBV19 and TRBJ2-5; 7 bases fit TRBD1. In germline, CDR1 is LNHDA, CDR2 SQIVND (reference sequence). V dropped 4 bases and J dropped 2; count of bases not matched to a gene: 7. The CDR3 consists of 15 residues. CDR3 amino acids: CASSTLDRAQETQYF. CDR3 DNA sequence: TGTGCCAGTAGTACACTCGACAGGGCACAAGAGACCCAGTACTTC. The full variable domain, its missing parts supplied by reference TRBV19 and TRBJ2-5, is DGGITQSPKYLFRKEGQNVTLSCEQNLNHDAMYWYRQDPGQGLRLIYYSQIVNDFQKGDIAEGYSVSREKKESFPLTVTSAQKNPTAFYLCASSTLDRAQETQYFGPGTRLLVL.

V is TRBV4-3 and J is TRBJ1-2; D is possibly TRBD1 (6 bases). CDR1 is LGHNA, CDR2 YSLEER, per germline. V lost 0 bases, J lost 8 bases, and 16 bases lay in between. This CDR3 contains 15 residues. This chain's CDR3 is CASSQDKGDYMGYTF. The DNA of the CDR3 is TGCGCCAGCAGCCAAGATAAGGGGGACTATATGGGCTACACCTTC.

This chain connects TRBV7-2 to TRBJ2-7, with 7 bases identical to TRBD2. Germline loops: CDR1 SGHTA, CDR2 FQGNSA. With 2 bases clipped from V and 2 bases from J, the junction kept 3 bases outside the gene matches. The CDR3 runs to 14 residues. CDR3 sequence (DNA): TGTGCCAGCAGCTTATCCCGGGGGGCCTACGAGCAGTACTTC. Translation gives CASSLSRGAYEQYF.

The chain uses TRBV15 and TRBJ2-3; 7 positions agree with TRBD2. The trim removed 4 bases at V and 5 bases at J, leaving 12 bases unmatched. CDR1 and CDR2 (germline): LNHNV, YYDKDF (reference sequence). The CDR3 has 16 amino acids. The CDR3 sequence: CATSTRAGSVQDTQYF. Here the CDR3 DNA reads TGTGCCACCAGCACTCGAGCGGGGTCGGTCCAAGATACGCAGTATTTT.

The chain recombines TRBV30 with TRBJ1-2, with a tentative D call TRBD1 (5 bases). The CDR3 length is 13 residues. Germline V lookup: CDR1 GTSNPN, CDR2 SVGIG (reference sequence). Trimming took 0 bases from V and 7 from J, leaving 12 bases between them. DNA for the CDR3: TGTGCCTGGAGTGTTAGGCAGGGATCTGGCTACACCTTC. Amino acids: CAWSVRQGSGYTF.

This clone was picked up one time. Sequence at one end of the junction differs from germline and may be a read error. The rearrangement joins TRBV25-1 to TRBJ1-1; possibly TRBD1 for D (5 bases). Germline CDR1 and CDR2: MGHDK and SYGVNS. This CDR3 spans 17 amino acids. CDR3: CASRESGTSIMGTEAFF. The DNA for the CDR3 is TGTGCCAGCAGAGAATCCGGGACCTCGATAATGGGCACTGAAGCTTTCTTT.

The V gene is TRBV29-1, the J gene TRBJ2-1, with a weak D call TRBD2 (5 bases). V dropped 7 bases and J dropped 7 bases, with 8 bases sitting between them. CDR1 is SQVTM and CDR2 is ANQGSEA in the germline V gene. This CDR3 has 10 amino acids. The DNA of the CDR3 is TGCAGCGCCGGGGAGAATGAGCAGTTCTTC. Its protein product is CSAGENEQFF.

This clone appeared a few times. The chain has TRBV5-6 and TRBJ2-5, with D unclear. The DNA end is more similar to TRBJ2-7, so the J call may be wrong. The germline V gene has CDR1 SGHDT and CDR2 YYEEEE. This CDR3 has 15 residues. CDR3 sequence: CASSLFGLRVAEQYF. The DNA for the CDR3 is TGTGCCAGCAGCTTGTTCGGGTTACGAGTGGCCGAGCAGTACTTC.

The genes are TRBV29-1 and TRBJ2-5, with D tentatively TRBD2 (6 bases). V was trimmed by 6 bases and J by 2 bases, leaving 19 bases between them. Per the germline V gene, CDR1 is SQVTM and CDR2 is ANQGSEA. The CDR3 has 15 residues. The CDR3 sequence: CSVRRPGLKQETQYF. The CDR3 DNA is TGCAGCGTGCGCAGACCGGGACTTAAACAAGAGACCCAGTACTTC.

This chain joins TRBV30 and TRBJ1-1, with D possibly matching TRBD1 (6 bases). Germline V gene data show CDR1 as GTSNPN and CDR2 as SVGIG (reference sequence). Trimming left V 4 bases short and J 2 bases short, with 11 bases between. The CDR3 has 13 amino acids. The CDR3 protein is CAWNREINTEAFF. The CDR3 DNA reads TGTGCCTGGAACAGGGAAATAAACACTGAAGCTTTCTTT.

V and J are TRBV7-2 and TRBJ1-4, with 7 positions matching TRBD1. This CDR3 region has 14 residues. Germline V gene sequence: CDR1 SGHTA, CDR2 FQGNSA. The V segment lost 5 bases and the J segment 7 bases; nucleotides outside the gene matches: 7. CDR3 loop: CASSPGQQREKLFF. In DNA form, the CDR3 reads TGTGCCAGCAGCCCGGGACAGCAGCGTGAAAAACTGTTTTTT.

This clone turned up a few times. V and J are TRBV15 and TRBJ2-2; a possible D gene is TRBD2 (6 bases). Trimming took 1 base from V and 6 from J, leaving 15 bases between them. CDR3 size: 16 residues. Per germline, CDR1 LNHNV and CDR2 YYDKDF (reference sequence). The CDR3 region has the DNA TGTGCCACCAGCAGAGCCGGGCCCGGGAGTGCCGGGGAGCTGTTTTTT. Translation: CATSRAGPGSAGELFF.

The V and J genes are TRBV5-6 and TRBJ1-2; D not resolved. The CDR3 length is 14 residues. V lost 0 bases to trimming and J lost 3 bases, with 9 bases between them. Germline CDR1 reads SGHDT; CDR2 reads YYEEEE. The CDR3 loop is CASSLVNVDYGYTF. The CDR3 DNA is TGTGCCAGCAGCTTGGTGAATGTTGACTATGGCTACACCTTC.

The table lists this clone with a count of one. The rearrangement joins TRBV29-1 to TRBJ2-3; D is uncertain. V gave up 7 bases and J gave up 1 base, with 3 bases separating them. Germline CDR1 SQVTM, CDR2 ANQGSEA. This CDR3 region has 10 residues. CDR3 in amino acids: CSGGTDTQYF. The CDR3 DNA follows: TGCAGCGGGGGCACAGATACGCAGTATTTT.

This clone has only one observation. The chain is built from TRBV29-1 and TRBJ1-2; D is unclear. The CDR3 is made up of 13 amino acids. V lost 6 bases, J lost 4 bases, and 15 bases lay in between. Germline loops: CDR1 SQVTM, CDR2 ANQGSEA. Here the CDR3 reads CSVEPEGSYGYTF. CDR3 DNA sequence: TGCAGCGTGGAGCCCGAGGGCAGCTATGGCTACACCTTC.

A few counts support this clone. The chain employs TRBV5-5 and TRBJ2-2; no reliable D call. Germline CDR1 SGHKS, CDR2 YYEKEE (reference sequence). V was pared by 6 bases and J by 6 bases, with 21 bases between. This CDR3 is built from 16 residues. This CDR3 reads CASILNSDLGSGELFF. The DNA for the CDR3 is TGTGCCAGCATCCTCAACAGCGATCTCGGGTCCGGGGAGCTGTTTTTT.

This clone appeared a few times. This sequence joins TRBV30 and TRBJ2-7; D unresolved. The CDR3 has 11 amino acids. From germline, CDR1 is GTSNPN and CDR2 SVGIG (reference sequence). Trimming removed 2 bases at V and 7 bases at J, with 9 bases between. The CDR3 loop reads CAWSRVGEQYF. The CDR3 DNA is TGTGCCTGGAGTAGGGTGGGTGAGCAGTACTTC.

CDR3 sequence: CASSVRTENTEAFF. In nucleotides, the CDR3 is TGTGCCAGCAGTGTCCGGACAGAGAACACTGAAGCTTTCTTT. The chain recombines TRBV2 with TRBJ1-1; D is possibly TRBD1 (6 bases). V was pared by 4 bases and J by 1 base, with 10 bases between. The germline CDR1 and CDR2 sequences are SNHLY and FYNNEI. The CDR3 has 14 residues.

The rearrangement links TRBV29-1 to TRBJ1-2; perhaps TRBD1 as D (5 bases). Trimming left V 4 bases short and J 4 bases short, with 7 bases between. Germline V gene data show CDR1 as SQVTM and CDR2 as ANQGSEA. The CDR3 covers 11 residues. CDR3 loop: CSVADTYGYTF. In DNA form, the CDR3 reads TGCAGCGTTGCGGACACCTATGGCTACACCTTC.

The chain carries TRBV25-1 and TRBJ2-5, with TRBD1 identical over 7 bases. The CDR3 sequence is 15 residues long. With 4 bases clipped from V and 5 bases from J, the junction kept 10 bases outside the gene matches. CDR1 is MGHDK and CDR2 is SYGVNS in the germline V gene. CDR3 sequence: CASSAPPGGRETQYF. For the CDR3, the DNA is TGTGCCAGCAGTGCCCCCCCAGGGGGAAGGGAGACCCAGTACTTC.

This CDR3 reads CSVVPAAYGYTF. In nucleotides, the CDR3 is TGCAGCGTTGTGCCAGCGGCCTATGGCTACACCTTC. The rearrangement uses TRBV29-1 and TRBJ1-2; D is uncertain. Germline assignment: CDR1 SQVTM and CDR2 ANQGSEA. Trimming left V 4 bases short and J 4 bases short, with 10 bases between. This CDR3 region has 12 residues.

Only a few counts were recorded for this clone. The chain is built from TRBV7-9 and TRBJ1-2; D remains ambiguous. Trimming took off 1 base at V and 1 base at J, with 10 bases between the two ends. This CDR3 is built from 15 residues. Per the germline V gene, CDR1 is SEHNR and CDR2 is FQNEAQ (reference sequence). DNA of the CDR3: TGTGCCAGCAGCTTAGATTTAGCCTTTAACTATGGCTACACCTTC. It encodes CASSLDLAFNYGYTF.

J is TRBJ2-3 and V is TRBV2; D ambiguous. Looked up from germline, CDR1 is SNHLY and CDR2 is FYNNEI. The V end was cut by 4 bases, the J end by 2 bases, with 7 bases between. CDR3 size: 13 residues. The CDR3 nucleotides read TGTGCCAGCAGTGTGACGGTCACAGATACGCAGTATTTT. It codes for CASSVTVTDTQYF.

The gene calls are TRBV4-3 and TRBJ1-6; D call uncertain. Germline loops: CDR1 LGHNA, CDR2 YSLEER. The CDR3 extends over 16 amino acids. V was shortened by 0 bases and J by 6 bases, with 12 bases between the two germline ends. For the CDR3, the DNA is TGCGCCAGCAGCCAAGATGGGCCGCCCGGTAATTCACCCCTCCACTTT. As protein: CASSQDGPPGNSPLHF.